Listed below are T cell receptor beta chains from one sample, sequenced in a study of blood T cell repertoires in COVID-19. The table came from immunoSEQ multiplex PCR; TCRdb's copy has only in-frame clones and leaves some out. Of under 450,000 clones detected, 75% to 90% appear once; the ten largest clones hold around 5.1%. Sequencing was performed on PBMCs or T cells enriched from blood (not recorded which). The receptors shown here come from a woman aged 45 to 65 who had recovered from COVID-19. Each CDR3 is given with its conserved first and last residue. The D gene is left open where the match is weak. Part of the rows lack a size; the others show once, few, many or a class for expanded clones.

j_call d_call clone_size v_call cdr3_aa cdr3_nt
TRBJ1-2 TRBD1 - TRBV4-2 CASSQDLDRDAGYTF TGTGCCAGCAGCCAAGATCTGGACAGGGATGCTGGCTACACCTTC
TRBJ2-3 TRBD1 - TRBV24-1 CATSDRGWQGAGVADTQYF TGTGCCACCAGTGATAGAGGGTGGCAGGGGGCTGGAGTTGCTGATACGCAGTATTTT
TRBJ1-5 - - TRBV19 CASSTGQNGNQPQHF TGTGCCAGTAGTACTGGTCAGAACGGCAATCAGCCCCAGCATTTT
TRBJ2-7 - - TRBV18 CASSADLVSYEQYF TGTGCCAGCTCTGCCGATCTAGTCTCCTACGAGCAGTACTTC
TRBJ1-1 - few TRBV2 CASRDAPGILNTEAFF TGTGCCAGCAGAGACGCCCCAGGGATTCTGAACACTGAAGCTTTCTTT
TRBJ2-5 TRBD2 - TRBV5-1 CASSLVVGGLASQETQYF TGCGCCAGCAGCTTGGTGGTCGGGGGACTAGCATCTCAAGAGACCCAGTACTTC
TRBJ2-1 TRBD2 once TRBV4-2 CASSPGTSGYNEQFF TGTGCCAGCAGCCCCGGGACTAGCGGTTACAATGAGCAGTTCTTC
TRBJ1-2 - - TRBV27 CASSLTGNGYTF TGTGCCAGCAGTTTAACAGGGAATGGCTACACCTTC
TRBJ1-2 - once TRBV4-2 CASSQEGGYGYTF TGTGCCAGCAGCCAGGAAGGGGGCTATGGCTACACCTTC
TRBJ1-1 TRBD1 - TRBV30 CAWAGGADTEAFF TGTGCCTGGGCAGGGGGCGCGGACACTGAAGCTTTCTTT
TRBJ1-5 - - TRBV7-4 CASEGTSNQPQHF TGTGCCAGCGAGGGCACTAGCAATCAGCCCCAGCATTTT
TRBJ1-3 - few TRBV15 CATSRLLNSLQNTIYF TGTGCCACCAGCAGACTCCTAAACAGTCTGCAGAACACCATATATTTT
TRBJ1-6 TRBD1 - TRBV11-3 CASRPETGVNSPLHF TGTGCCAGCAGACCCGAGACAGGGGTCAATTCACCCCTCCACTTT
TRBJ1-2 TRBD1 - TRBV6-5 CASSYSDRGYGYTF TGTGCCAGCAGTTACTCCGACAGGGGCTATGGCTACACCTTC
TRBJ2-5 TRBD2 - TRBV7-6 CASSSHQAGSPLAGQETQYF TGTGCCAGCAGCTCCCATCAGGCAGGGAGTCCATTAGCGGGACAAGAGACCCAGTACTTC
TRBJ1-6 - - TRBV11-1 CASSLGDKNNSPLHF TGTGCCAGCAGCTTAGGAGACAAAAATAATTCACCCCTCCACTTT
TRBJ2-2 - - TRBV6-1 CASSEGRVINTGELFF TGTGCCAGCAGTGAGGGCCGAGTGATTAACACCGGGGAGCTGTTTTTT
TRBJ2-1 - - TRBV6-2/TRBV6-3 CASSLTRSISYNEQFF TGTGCCAGCAGTCTGACTAGAAGTATATCCTACAATGAGCAGTTCTTC
TRBJ1-1 - - TRBV7-8 CASSLVLGGEAFF TGTGCCAGCAGCTTAGTCTTGGGGGGAGAAGCTTTCTTT
TRBJ1-1 TRBD1 - TRBV2 CASSEARWGTGNTEAFF TGTGCCAGCAGTGAAGCGCGCTGGGGGACAGGGAACACTGAAGCTTTCTTT
TRBJ1-1 - - TRBV4-3 CASSQFFGGRTEAFF TGCGCCAGCAGCCAATTCTTTGGGGGGAGAACTGAAGCTTTCTTT
TRBJ2-5 - - TRBV30 CAWSYGVAEGQETQYF TGTGCCTGGAGTTACGGGGTAGCGGAGGGGCAAGAGACCCAGTACTTC
TRBJ1-2 - - TRBV4-3 CASSQDAGVNYGYTF TGCGCCAGCAGCCAAGATGCGGGGGTTAACTATGGCTACACCTTC
TRBJ2-7 - - TRBV5-1 CASSFPTGQGSTEQYF TGCGCCAGCAGCTTCCCCACGGGGCAGGGGTCGACCGAGCAGTACTTC
TRBJ1-5 - once TRBV5-5 CASSFDSYSNQPQHF TGTGCCAGCAGCTTCGACAGCTATAGCAATCAGCCCCAGCATTTT
TRBJ2-1 - - TRBV29-1 CSVGQLSYNEQFF TGCAGCGTTGGACAGCTATCCTACAATGAGCAGTTCTTC
TRBJ2-3 TRBD2 - TRBV7-2 CASSSGLAGGQDTQYF TGTGCCAGCAGCTCGGGACTAGCGGGGGGGCAGGATACGCAGTATTTT
TRBJ2-1 TRBD2 - TRBV4-2 CASSQARQRGDYNEQFF TGTGCCAGCAGCCAAGCGAGGCAGCGGGGGGACTACAATGAGCAGTTCTTC
TRBJ1-5 - - TRBV7-2 CASSSRNSNQPQHF TGTGCCAGCAGCTCGAGAAATAGCAATCAGCCCCAGCATTTT
TRBJ1-1 - - TRBV7-2 CASSRISSGTEAFF TGTGCCAGCAGCCGCATATCTTCGGGTACTGAAGCTTTCTTT
TRBJ2-1 TRBD1 once TRBV2 CASSDRDRAYNEQFF TGTGCCAGCAGTGATCGGGACAGGGCCTACAATGAGCAGTTCTTC
TRBJ1-1 TRBD1 - TRBV9 CASSPRQGLATEAFF TGTGCCAGCAGCCCGAGACAGGGTTTGGCCACTGAAGCTTTCTTT
TRBJ1-2 - few TRBV7-2 CATSYQLAGGYTF TGTGCCACCTCGTACCAATTAGCTGGTGGCTACACCTTC
TRBJ1-2 - - TRBV27 CASSLSIGRAGSGYTF TGTGCCAGCAGTTTATCGATTGGGAGGGCGGGAAGTGGCTACACCTTC
TRBJ2-3 TRBD2 - TRBV2 CASSVTSGGFTDTQYF TGTGCCAGCAGTGTGACTAGCGGGGGGTTCACAGATACGCAGTATTTT
TRBJ2-2 TRBD1 once TRBV29-1 CSVGQTNTGELFF TGCAGCGTGGGACAGACAAACACCGGGGAGCTGTTTTTT
TRBJ2-3 TRBD2 - TRBV3-1/TRBV3-2 CASSHSSGRAVWDTQYF TGTGCCAGCAGCCACTCTAGCGGGAGGGCCGTTTGGGATACGCAGTATTTT
TRBJ1-2 - - TRBV5-1 CASSLEGLYGYTF TGCGCCAGCAGCTTGGAGGGGCTCTATGGCTACACCTTC
TRBJ1-1 - once TRBV9 CASRQLGGAGGGAFF TGTGCCAGTAGACAGTTGGGGGGTGCCGGAGGAGGAGCTTTCTTT
TRBJ1-1 - - TRBV7-9 CASSPQGGTTEAFF TGTGCCAGCAGCCCACAGGGAGGGACCACTGAAGCTTTCTTT
TRBJ2-1 TRBD2 - TRBV20-1 CSASWTSGEEQFF TGCAGTGCTAGTTGGACTAGCGGGGAAGAGCAGTTCTTC
TRBJ2-7 - - TRBV11-2 CASSLEPVSYEQYF TGTGCCAGCAGCTTAGAGCCAGTCTCCTACGAGCAGTACTTC
TRBJ1-1 - - TRBV11-3 CASSPWEGEFSTEAFF TGTGCCAGCAGCCCCTGGGAGGGGGAATTTAGCACTGAAGCTTTCTTT
TRBJ2-1 TRBD1 - TRBV7-2 CASRQGEASYNEQFF TGTGCCAGCCGGCAGGGGGAAGCCTCCTACAATGAGCAGTTCTTC
TRBJ1-2 TRBD1 - TRBV4-2 CASNIQGSFYGYTF TGTGCCAGCAATATACAGGGGTCCTTTTATGGCTACACCTTC
TRBJ2-1 TRBD1 - TRBV9 CASSKQGSSYNEQFF TGTGCCAGCAGCAAACAGGGGAGCTCCTACAATGAGCAGTTCTTC